These T cell receptor beta chains were read from a single sample in a study of shared clonotypes between healthy human individuals. Clones were read by immunoSEQ multiplex PCR, and TCRdb kept only the in-frame ones, dropping some. Of about 2.2 million clones detected, about 92% appear once; the ten largest clones hold roughly 1.8%. Material for sequencing was naive CD8+ T cells from PBMCs. These TCRs come from a man aged 18 to 35 in good health. Some clones in this sample may be carry-over from other donors' samples. Both conserved end residues are trimmed from each CDR3. Expanded clones get a size class; other rows say once, few or many, or leave the size out.

TRBV4-1	.	ASSQVQASSYEQY
TRBV5-8	.	ASSLDVLSGNTIY
TRBV29-1	.	SVRTSSNEQY
TRBV28	once	ASSFYGKQPQH
TRBV28	.	ASSLLTRDEQY
TRBV6-5	.	ASSKAGTNVYEQY
TRBV18	.	ASSPPLFSTEAF
TRBV6-1	.	ASSRPGLGGAF
TRBV6-5	.	ASTPLEGARDTQY
TRBV6-1	once	ASSVGRGLPEAF
TRBV13	.	ASSLPNPTSGIALDSYNEQF
TRBV9	.	ASSVRPGPNEKLF
TRBV27	once	ASSADRASSYEQY
TRBV13	once	ASSLFAESTDTQY
TRBV28	.	ASSLHRQDSHGNEQF
TRBV2	once	ASMGALAKNIQY
TRBV7-6	.	ASSRTRSGSFYEQY
TRBV14	.	ASSQVWTEAF
TRBV11-2	.	ASRGRGGAGANVLT
TRBV5-4	.	ASSLDRVYMGSRDTQY
TRBV7-3	once	ASSSGSRSYEQY
TRBV7-9	.	ASSSGTGGNGYT
TRBV4-2	.	ASRLGEAPGAGELF
TRBV29-1	.	SVEDPGSNTGELF
TRBV25-1	.	ASRRRLNTEAF
TRBV14	.	ASSQVRVGELF
TRBV29-1	.	SVSRGEETQY
TRBV9	.	ASSVGRGKDEQF
TRBV4-1	.	ASSQDLNRGQPQH
TRBV27	.	ASSLGSSYNEQF
TRBV28	.	ASSISLRGGETQY
TRBV7-9	.	ASSLAQGFSREAF
TRBV27	few	ASSWDRDQPQH
TRBV27	.	ASSLRGRADEQY
TRBV9	.	ASSPGADYEQY
TRBV28	.	ASSPRTGYEQY
TRBV25-1	.	ASSVVSDTQY
TRBV28	.	ASSFPGTSGFNEQF
TRBV29-1	.	SGRRRRGLGKNIQY
TRBV29-1	.	SVALAGAYNEQF
TRBV29-1	.	SVAGLYEQY
TRBV4-3	.	ASSQNPPAVGQPQH
TRBV7-9	.	ASSSSGSPGELF
TRBV6-1	.	ASSEALVLAGDEQF
TRBV9	.	ASSERTGLLGYT
TRBV7-9	.	ASSFQGSYGYT
TRBV11-3	.	ASSPRTEETQY
TRBV27	.	ASSLRASGASYEQY
TRBV30	.	AWKIRYSNQPQH
TRBV11-1	.	ASSLWGGSAYEQY
TRBV10-2	.	ASSSPPGLAGTDTQY
TRBV27	.	ASSAVILPGELF
TRBV30	.	AWSMDMGSLDEQF
TRBV5-6	.	ASTKGGTTYEQY
TRBV29-1	.	SVEGTGGAYEQY